What follows are 24 T cell receptor beta chains derived from one specimen sequenced in a study of CD8+CD57+ T cells in acquired aplastic anemia (dated by TCRdb to the late 2010s). Flow cytometry had shown CD8+CD57+ cell expansion in the patients selected for sequencing. Instrument on record: Illumina HiSeq 2000. Profiling of TCR beta VDJ combinations and CDR3 sequences used genomic DNA as the template. The public reads were run again by TCRdb, first through fastp at Q25 and then through MiXCR, and only productive beta chains were kept. CDR3 protein duplicates are merged, each entry listing the most common genes and DNA. Across this sample there are more than 45,000 distinct CDR3 sequences, with roughly three fifths seen only once. The ten largest clones represent roughly 15% of the sample. The sequenced sample consisted of sorted CD4+, CD8+, or CD8+CD57+ T cells (not recorded which) from PBMCs. These receptor sequences come from a human donor with aplastic anemia.

V usage is TRBV9 and J usage is TRBJ1-2; no clear D gene. Germline V gene lookup returns CDR1 SGDLS and CDR2 YYNGEE. The V gene lost 0 bases and the J gene lost 0 bases, with 6 bases spanning the gap. The CDR3 contains 14 residues. CDR3 DNA: TGTGCCAGCAGCGTAGGATCGGCTAACTATGGCTACACCTTC. It codes for CASSVGSANYGYTF.

This chain links TRBV5-6 with TRBJ2-7; the match to TRBD1 covers 8 bases. The CDR3 covers 13 residues. Trimming at V came to 3 bases and at J to 3 bases, leaving 2 bases not matched to a gene. Germline assignment: CDR1 SGHDT and CDR2 YYEEEE. CDR3 region: CASSSQGVYEQYF. In nucleotides, the CDR3 is TGTGCCAGCAGCTCACAGGGGGTCTACGAGCAGTACTTC.

The chain links TRBV15 to TRBJ2-5; 8 bases are shared with TRBD1. The CDR3 is 17 residues long. The junction had 7 bases not matched to a gene; V was cut back by 0 bases and J by 1 base. The V gene's germline CDR1 is LNHNV and CDR2 YYDKDF (reference sequence). The CDR3 sequence: CATSRDLTGGLQETQYF. The CDR3 DNA reads TGTGCCACCAGCAGAGACCTAACAGGGGGACTCCAAGAGACCCAGTACTTC.

The gene calls are TRBV7-2 and TRBJ1-3; D gene uncertain. V gave up 6 bases and J gave up 1 base, with 7 bases separating them. The CDR3 loop spans 13 amino acids. CDR1 and CDR2 (germline): SGHTA, FQGNSA. CDR3 in amino acids: CASRRGSGNTIYF. The CDR3 DNA sequence: TGTGCCAGCAGGCGAGGGTCTGGAAACACCATATATTTT.

CDR3 residues: CAISESATTGAQYF. CDR3 nucleotides: TGTGCCATCAGTGAGTCAGCCACGACAGGGGCGCAGTATTTT. The V gene is TRBV10-3, the J gene TRBJ2-3; TRBD1 matches 8 bases. The CDR3 is 14 amino acids. V was pared by 0 bases and J by 10 bases, with 6 bases of the junction left unmatched. From germline, CDR1 is ENHRY and CDR2 SYGVKD.

This clonotype was seen more than once but under ten times. The rearrangement joins TRBV19 to TRBJ1-2; TRBD1 aligns across 8 bases. Germline V CDR1 and CDR2: LNHDA, SQIVND (reference sequence). CDR3 length: 13 residues. Trimming took 10 bases from V and 4 from J; bases not matched to a gene: 8. CDR3 sequence: CATQGALSYGYTF. CDR3 DNA sequence: TGTGCCACCCAGGGGGCATTATCCTATGGCTACACCTTC. Supplemented by reference TRBV19 and TRBJ1-2, the full variable domain reads DGGITQSPKYLFRKEGQNVTLSCEQNLNHDAMYWYRQDPGQGLRLIYYSQIVNDFQKGDIAEGYSVSREKKESFPLTVTSAQKNPTAFYLCATQGALSYGYTFGSGTRLTVV.

This clonotype was observed at least ten times. J is TRBJ2-2 and V is TRBV5-6; 8 bases match TRBD1. After removal of 8 bases from V and 7 bases from J, the junction contained 7 bases not matched to a gene. The V gene's germline CDR1 is SGHDT and CDR2 YYEEEE. The CDR3 extends over 13 amino acids. This CDR3 is CASTTGDHGELFF. The CDR3 DNA reads TGTGCCAGTACGACAGGGGATCACGGGGAGCTGTTTTTT.

The CDR3 protein is CASSEASGTYYEQYF. The CDR3 bases are TGTGCCAGCAGTGAGGCTAGCGGGACCTACTACGAGCAGTACTTC. The chain couples TRBV2 to TRBJ2-7; 9 nucleotides agree with TRBD2. The V and J ends lost 3 bases and 3 bases, in that order; junction bases with no gene match: 6. Germline CDR1 and CDR2: SNHLY and FYNNEI. The CDR3 spans 15 residues.

Comment on this clonotype: At one of its ends the junction is not consistent with the germline gene, which may arise from a read error. V is TRBV6-1 and J is TRBJ1-1, with 9 bases fitting TRBD1. This CDR3 is 17 amino acids long. The germline V gene encodes CDR1 MNHNS and CDR2 SASEGT. The CDR3, as DNA: TGTGTCAGCAACTCCCCGCCCAACAGGGGGCCGGACACTGAAGCTTTCTTT. Translating gives CVSNSPPNRGPDTEAFF.

By share, this clonotype ranks as medium-sized (0.01 to 0.1%). This chain joins TRBV29-1 and TRBJ2-1; D unclear. Trimming left V 3 bases short and J 6 bases short, with 12 bases between. Germline CDR1 is SQVTM and CDR2 is ANQGSEA. The CDR3 covers 13 residues. The CDR3 region is CSVDGQPPNEQFF. CDR3 sequence (DNA): TGCAGCGTTGATGGGCAGCCCCCCAATGAGCAGTTCTTC.

The chain recombines TRBV10-3 with TRBJ2-5; TRBD2 is a possible D gene (5 bases). Germline values: CDR1 ENHRY, CDR2 SYGVKD. There are 12 residues in the CDR3. V dropped 10 bases and J dropped 4 bases, with 13 bases sitting between them. The CDR3 DNA follows: TGTGCCAACAGCGAGGGCGGAGAGACCCAGTACTTC. It is translated as CANSEGGETQYF.

This clonotype was seen just once. One end of the junction is discordant with germline, which a read error may explain. J is TRBJ2-7 and V is TRBV10-2; TRBD2 aligns across 9 bases. This CDR3 contains 14 residues. The V gene's germline CDR1 is WSHSY and CDR2 SAAADI. CDR3 bases: TGCCCCAGCACCATAGCGGGGGAACTCTACGAGCAGTACTTC. Translation: CPSTIAGELYEQYF.

This clonotype was detected ten times or more. Here the CDR3 DNA reads TGTGCCAGCAGCCTATTCCCGGTCTTCTACGAGCAGTACGTC. Its protein is CASSLFPVFYEQYV. The chain combines TRBV5-8 with TRBJ2-7; D remains ambiguous. V was shortened by 4 bases and J by 3 bases, with 14 bases between the two germline ends. The length of the CDR3 is 14 residues. The germline V gene encodes CDR1 SGHTS and CDR2 YDEGEE.

This clonotype has at least ten counts. The J gene is TRBJ1-1, the V gene TRBV20-1; TRBD1 matches at 7 bases. After removal of 0 bases from V and 3 bases from J, the junction contained 7 bases not matched to a gene. CDR3 length equals 15 residues. Per germline, CDR1 DFQATT and CDR2 SNEGSKA (reference sequence). The CDR3 loop is CSARDWEGADTEAFF. The CDR3 DNA is TGCAGTGCTAGAGATTGGGAGGGGGCGGACACTGAAGCTTTCTTT.

This rearrangement joins TRBV20-1 to TRBJ1-2; D is uncertain. The CDR3 spans 16 residues. Germline CDR1 and CDR2: DFQATT and SNEGSKA (reference sequence). Trimming cost V 3 bases and J 0 bases, with 17 bases left between them. The CDR3 spells CSARPPDPVPNYGYTF. The CDR3 region has the DNA TGCAGTGCTAGGCCCCCCGATCCTGTTCCTAACTATGGCTACACCTTC.

This clonotype was detected ten times or more. CDR3 amino acids: CATSRDTRTSGEETQYF. The CDR3 nucleotides read TGTGCCACCAGCAGAGATACGAGGACTAGCGGGGAAGAGACCCAGTACTTC. The chain carries TRBV15 and TRBJ2-5; 12 nucleotides agree with TRBD2. This CDR3 region has 17 residues. In germline, CDR1 is LNHNV, CDR2 YYDKDF (reference sequence). After removal of 0 bases from V and 3 bases from J, the junction contained 5 bases not matched to a gene.

A word on this clonotype: This may arise from a read error, as a much more abundant clone is one base away. This chain uses TRBV6-2 or TRBV6-3 with TRBJ1-4; D is possibly TRBD1 (5 bases). Germline CDR1 MNHEY, CDR2 SVGEGT. The CDR3 totals 13 residues. Trimming left V 8 bases short and J 7 bases short, with 14 bases between. Here the CDR3 reads CASRDGGSEKLFF. CDR3 nucleotide sequence: TGTGCCAGCCGGGACGGGGGAAGTGAAAAACTGTTTTTT.

This clonotype was seen ten or more times. This chain links TRBV6-2 or TRBV6-3 with TRBJ2-1; 16 positions match TRBD2. The CDR3 covers 18 residues. V lost 2 bases to trimming and J lost 8 bases; unmatched junction nucleotides: 9. CDR1 is MNHEY, CDR2 SVGEGT, per germline. The chain's CDR3 is CASSYLGTSGGAKDEQFF. CDR3 in DNA: TGTGCCAGCAGTTACCTCGGGACTAGCGGGGGGGCCAAAGATGAGCAGTTCTTC.

This clonotype has a single count. The chain employs TRBV30 and TRBJ1-3; no reliable D call. V lost 5 bases and J lost 0, with 20 bases in between. The CDR3 contains 17 residues. Germline-derived CDR1 and CDR2 are GTSNPN and SVGIG (reference sequence). CDR3 nucleotides: TGTGCCTGGGGACCGGGGTGGCAGATCAGCTCTGGAAACACCATATATTTT. Translating gives CAWGPGWQISSGNTIYF.

V is TRBV10-2 and J is TRBJ1-1, with a possible D match to TRBD1 (5 bases). The CDR3 is 13 residues long. Germline-derived CDR1 and CDR2 are WSHSY and SAAADI. V lost 3 bases and J lost 4, with 9 bases in between. CDR3: CASSDQGSTEAFF. The CDR3 nucleotides are TGCGCCAGCAGTGACCAGGGAAGCACTGAAGCTTTCTTT.

As regards this clonotype: One base away lies a much larger clone, so this may be a sequencing read error. V gene TRBV6-5 combines with J gene TRBJ2-1, with TRBD1 matching over 7 bases. This CDR3 is 15 amino acids long. Germline CDR1 reads MNHEY; CDR2 reads SVGAGI. The CDR3 loop is CASSYSGGSYNEQSF. For the CDR3, the DNA is TGTGCCAGCAGTTACTCAGGGGGCTCCTACAATGAGCAGTCCTTC.

The rearrangement links TRBV7-6 to TRBJ2-7, with D unresolved. CDR3 length equals 15 residues. Germline values: CDR1 SGHVS, CDR2 FNYEAQ. With 0 bases removed from V and 5 bases from J, the gap between germline ends came to 14 bases. This CDR3 is CASSLASPDTHEQYF. The CDR3 DNA is TGTGCCAGCAGCTTAGCGTCACCCGACACTCACGAGCAGTACTTC.

The chain carries TRBV25-1 and TRBJ1-2, with a tentative D call TRBD1 (5 bases). Germline loops: CDR1 MGHDK, CDR2 SYGVNS. This CDR3 contains 14 residues. Between the trimmed V and J ends, which lost 3 bases and 2 bases, there was a span of 10 bases. Written as DNA, the CDR3 is TGTGCCAGCAGTGACCCAGGGAGGAACTATGGCTACACCTTC. Residues: CASSDPGRNYGYTF.

The chain couples TRBV7-8 to TRBJ2-7; D unresolved. The ends were cut back, 4 bases at V and 0 bases at J, with 19 bases in the middle. Germline CDR1 and CDR2: SGHVS and FQNEAQ. The CDR3 has 17 residues. CDR3 sequence reads: CASSSPLLVLSSYEQYF. In DNA form, the CDR3 reads TGTGCCAGCAGCTCCCCTCTTTTGGTTTTGAGCTCCTACGAGCAGTACTTC.